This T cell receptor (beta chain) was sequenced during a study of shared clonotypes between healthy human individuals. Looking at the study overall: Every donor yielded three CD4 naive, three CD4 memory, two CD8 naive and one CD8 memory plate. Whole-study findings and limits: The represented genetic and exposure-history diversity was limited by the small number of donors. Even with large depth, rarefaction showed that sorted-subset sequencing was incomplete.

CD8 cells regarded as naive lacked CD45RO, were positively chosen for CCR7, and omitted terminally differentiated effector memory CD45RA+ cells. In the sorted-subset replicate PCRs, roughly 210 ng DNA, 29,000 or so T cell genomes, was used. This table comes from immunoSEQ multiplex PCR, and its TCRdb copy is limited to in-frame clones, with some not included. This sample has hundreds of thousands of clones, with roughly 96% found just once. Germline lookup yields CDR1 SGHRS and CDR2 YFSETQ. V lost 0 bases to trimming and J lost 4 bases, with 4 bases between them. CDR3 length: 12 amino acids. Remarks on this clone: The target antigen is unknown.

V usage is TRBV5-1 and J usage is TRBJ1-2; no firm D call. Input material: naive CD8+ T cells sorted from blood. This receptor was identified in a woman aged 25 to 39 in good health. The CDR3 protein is CASSLEAYGYTF. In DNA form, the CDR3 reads TGCGCCAGCAGCTTGGAGGCCTATGGCTACACCTTC.